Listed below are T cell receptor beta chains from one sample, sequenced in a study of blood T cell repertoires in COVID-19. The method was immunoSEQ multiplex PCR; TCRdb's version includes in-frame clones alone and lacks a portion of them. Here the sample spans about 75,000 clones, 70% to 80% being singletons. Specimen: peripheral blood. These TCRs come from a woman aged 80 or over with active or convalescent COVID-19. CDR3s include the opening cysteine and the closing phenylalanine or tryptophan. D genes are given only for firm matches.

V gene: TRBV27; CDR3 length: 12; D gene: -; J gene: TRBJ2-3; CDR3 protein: CASSPKGNTQYF
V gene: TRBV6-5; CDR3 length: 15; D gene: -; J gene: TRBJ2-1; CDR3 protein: CASSYSDGTFGEQFF
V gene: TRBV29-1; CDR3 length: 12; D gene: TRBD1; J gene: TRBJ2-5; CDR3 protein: CSSTGGQETQYF
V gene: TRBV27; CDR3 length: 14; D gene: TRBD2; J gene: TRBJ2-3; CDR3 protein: CASSSSGVTDTQYF
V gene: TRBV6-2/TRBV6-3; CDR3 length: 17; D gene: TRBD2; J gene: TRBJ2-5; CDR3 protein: CASSHWAGFSGQETQYF
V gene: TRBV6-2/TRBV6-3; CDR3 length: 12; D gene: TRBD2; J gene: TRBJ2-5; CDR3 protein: CASSWTSGPRYF
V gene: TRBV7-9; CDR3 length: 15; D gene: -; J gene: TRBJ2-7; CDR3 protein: CASSSGSARNYEQYF
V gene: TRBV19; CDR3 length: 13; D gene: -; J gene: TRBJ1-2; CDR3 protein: CASRTDRSYGYTF
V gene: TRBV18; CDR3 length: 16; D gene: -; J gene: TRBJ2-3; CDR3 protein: CASSPQGRTFTDTQYF
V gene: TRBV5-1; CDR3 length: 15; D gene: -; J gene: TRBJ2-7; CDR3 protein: CASSPVGQGVGEQYF
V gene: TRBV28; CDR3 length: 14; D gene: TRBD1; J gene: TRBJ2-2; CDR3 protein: CASRRDRLTAGLFF
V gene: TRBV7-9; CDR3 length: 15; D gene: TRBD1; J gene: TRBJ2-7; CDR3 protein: CASSFGGTGLGEQYF
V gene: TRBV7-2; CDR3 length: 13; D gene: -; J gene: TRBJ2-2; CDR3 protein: CASSFRLAGELFF
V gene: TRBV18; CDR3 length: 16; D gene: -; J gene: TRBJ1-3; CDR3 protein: CASSPLQGNSGNTIYF
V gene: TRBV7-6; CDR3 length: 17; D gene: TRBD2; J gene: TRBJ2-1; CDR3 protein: CASSLSSGGLSYNEQFF
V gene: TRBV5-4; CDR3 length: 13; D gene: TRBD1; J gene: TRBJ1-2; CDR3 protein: CASRRGQAYGYTF
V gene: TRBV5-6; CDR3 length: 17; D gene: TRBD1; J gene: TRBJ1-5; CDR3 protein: CASSLGPGQGLLQPQHF
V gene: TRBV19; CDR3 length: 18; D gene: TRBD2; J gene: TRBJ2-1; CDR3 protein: CASSMVGIAGGDYNEQFF
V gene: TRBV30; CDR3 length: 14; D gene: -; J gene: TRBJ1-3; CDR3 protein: CAFRQVRLGNTIYF
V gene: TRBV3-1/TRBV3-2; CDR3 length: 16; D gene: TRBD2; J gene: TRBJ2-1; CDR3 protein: CASSPRTSDAYNEQFF
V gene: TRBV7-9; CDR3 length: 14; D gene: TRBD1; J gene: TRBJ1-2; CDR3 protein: CASSSTGIDYGYTF
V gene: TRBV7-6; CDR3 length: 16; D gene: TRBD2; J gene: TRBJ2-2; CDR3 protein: CASSYSGRESTGELFF
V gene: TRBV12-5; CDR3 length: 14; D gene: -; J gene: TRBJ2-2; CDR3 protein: CASGGLLNTGELFF
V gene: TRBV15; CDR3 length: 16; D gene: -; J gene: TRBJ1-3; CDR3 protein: CATSRTNRDSGNTIYF
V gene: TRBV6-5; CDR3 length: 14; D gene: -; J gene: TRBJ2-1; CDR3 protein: CASSYRRQYNEQFF
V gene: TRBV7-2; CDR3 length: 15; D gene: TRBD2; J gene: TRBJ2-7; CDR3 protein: CASSPRDYQPYEQYF
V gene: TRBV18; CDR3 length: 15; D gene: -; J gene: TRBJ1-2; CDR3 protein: CASSPRQGDGYGYTF
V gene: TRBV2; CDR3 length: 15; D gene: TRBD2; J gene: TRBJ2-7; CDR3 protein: CASTVVGAGVGEQYF
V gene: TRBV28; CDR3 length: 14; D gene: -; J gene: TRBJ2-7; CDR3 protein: CASSFWGPRGEQYF
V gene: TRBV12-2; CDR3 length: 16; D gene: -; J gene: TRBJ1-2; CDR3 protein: CASRLRPTTSIHGYTF
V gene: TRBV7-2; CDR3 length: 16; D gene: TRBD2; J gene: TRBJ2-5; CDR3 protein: CASSLAAGGYQETQYF
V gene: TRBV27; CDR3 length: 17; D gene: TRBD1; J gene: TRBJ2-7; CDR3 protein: CASSLRGGVGGRSEQYF
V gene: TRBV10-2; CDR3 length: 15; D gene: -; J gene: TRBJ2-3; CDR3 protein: CASSPGTWAEDTQYF
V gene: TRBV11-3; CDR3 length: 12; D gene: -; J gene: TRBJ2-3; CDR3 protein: CASSARTDTQYF
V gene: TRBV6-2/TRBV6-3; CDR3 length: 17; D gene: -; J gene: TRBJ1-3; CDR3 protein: CASSSPTQQGTGNTIYF
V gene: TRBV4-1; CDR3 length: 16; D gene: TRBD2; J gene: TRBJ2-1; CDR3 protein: CASSQDTGGLYNEQFF
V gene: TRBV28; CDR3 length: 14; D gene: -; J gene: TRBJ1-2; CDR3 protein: CASILGGMERGYTF
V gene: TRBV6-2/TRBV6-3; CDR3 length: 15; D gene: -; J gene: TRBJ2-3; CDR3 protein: CASSYSPGNTDTQYF
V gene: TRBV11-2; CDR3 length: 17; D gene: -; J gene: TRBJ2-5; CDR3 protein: CASSFEGRAISMETQYF
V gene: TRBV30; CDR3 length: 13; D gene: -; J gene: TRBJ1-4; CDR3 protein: CAWSRATNEKLFF
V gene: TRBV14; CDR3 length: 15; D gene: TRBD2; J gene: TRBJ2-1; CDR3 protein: CASSQGISGGDEQFF
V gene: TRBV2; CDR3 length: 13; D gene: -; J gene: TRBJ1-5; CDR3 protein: CAVQGWSNQPQHF
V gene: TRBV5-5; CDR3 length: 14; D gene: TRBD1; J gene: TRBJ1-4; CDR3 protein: CASSSTGLKEKLFF
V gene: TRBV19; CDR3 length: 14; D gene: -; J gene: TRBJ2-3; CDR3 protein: CASEERSSTDTQYF
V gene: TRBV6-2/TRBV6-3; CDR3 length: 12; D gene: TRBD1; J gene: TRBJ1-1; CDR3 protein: CASSSQTGLGFF
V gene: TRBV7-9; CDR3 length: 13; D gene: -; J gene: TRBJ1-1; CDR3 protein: CASSLAANTEAFF
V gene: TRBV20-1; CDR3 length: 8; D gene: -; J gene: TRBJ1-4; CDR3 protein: CSSQDLFF
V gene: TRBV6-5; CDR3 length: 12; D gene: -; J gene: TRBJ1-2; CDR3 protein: CASLPGIYGYTF
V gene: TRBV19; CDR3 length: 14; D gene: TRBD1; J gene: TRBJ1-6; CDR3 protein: CASSTSTGQTPLHF
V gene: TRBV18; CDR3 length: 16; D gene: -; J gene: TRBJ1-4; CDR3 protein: CASSPTGRATNEKLFF
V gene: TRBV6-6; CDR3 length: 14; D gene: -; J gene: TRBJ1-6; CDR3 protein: CASSYFGGDSPLHF
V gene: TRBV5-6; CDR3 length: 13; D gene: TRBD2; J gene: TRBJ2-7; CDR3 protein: CASSLKSGGEQYF
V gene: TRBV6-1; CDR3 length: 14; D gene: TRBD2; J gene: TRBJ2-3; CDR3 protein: CASSEVGSGGTQYF
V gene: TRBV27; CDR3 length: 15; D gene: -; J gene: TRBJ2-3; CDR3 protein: CASSPGVSSGDTQYF
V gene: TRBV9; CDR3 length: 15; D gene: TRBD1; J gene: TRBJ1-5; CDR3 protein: CASSVGAGGSQPQHF